The 20 T cell receptor beta chains listed next were all sequenced from one sample in a study of blood T cell repertoires in COVID-19. Here immunoSEQ multiplex PCR was the method, and the copy in TCRdb shows in-frame clones only, minus some. The sample comprises tens of thousands of clones, roughly 90% of which are singletons, and roughly 3.9% rests with the top ten. Sequencing was performed on peripheral blood. The source of these receptors is a man between 45 and 60 years old with acute or convalescent COVID-19.

This chain links TRBV11-3 with TRBJ2-3, with 7 bases that match TRBD1. J lost 2 bases, V lost 5 bases, and 13 bases had no gene match. Germline V lookup: CDR1 SGHNT, CDR2 YENEEA. The CDR3 is 17 amino acids. The CDR3 nucleotides are TGTGCCAGCAGCGATTCCGAGGACAGGTCCTTCACAGATACGCAGTATTTT. Protein: CASSDSEDRSFTDTQYF.

The DNA of the CDR3 is TGTGCCAGCAGTTTCTCAGGGGGCCGCCTTGGGAATTCACCCCTCCACTTT. Translated: CASSFSGGRLGNSPLHF. V gene TRBV7-2 combines with J gene TRBJ1-6; 8 bases fit TRBD1. CDR1 is SGHTA, CDR2 FQGNSA, per germline. This CDR3 contains 17 residues. The junction had 14 bases not matched to a gene; V was cut back by 6 bases and J by 7 bases.

This clone was detected only once. V and J are TRBV6-5 and TRBJ1-2; 12 bases fit TRBD1. The CDR3 is 15 residues long. Looked up from germline, CDR1 is MNHEY and CDR2 is SVGAGI. Trimming cost V 6 bases and J 7 bases; bases outside gene matches: 9. CDR3 loop: CASRPTGTGGTGYTF. The CDR3 DNA sequence: TGTGCCAGCAGACCTACCGGGACAGGGGGCACTGGCTACACCTTC.

V usage is TRBV15 and J usage is TRBJ2-7, with TRBD2 identical over 16 bases. CDR3 length: 16 amino acids. The germline CDR1 and CDR2 sequences are LNHNV and YYDKDF (reference sequence). Unmatched junction bases numbered 6, after V lost 4 bases and J lost 6 bases. The CDR3 DNA follows: TGTGCCACCAGCACCGGGACTAGCGGGAGGGCCCGCGAGCAGTACTTC. Its translation is CATSTGTSGRAREQYF.

This sequence joins TRBV19 and TRBJ1-1; perhaps TRBD1 as D (5 bases). The CDR3 is 15 amino acids. The ends were cut back, 5 bases at V and 0 bases at J, with 13 bases in the middle. Germline assignment: CDR1 LNHDA and CDR2 SQIVND (reference sequence). CDR3 DNA: TGTGCCAGTAGTTCCGACAGTTCTATGAACACTGAAGCTTTCTTT. Amino acid sequence: CASSSDSSMNTEAFF.

V is TRBV24-1 and J is TRBJ2-7; possible D gene TRBD2, 6 bases. The CDR3 extends over 16 amino acids. V lost 5 bases, J lost 0 bases, and 16 bases lay in between. Germline assignment: CDR1 KGHDR and CDR2 SFDVKD. CDR3 residues: CATSGNQAGSSYEQYF. Written as DNA, the CDR3 is TGTGCCACCAGTGGCAATCAGGCCGGGAGCTCCTACGAGCAGTACTTC.

This clone has more than one count but fewer than ten. Other DNA sequences from this sample encode an identical CDR3 as well. The chain joins TRBV5-1 to TRBJ1-1, with D perhaps matching TRBD1 (6 bases). From germline, CDR1 is SGHRS and CDR2 YFSETQ. Deletions cut 4 bases from V and 0 bases from J, with 7 bases between. This CDR3 is 13 amino acids long. The CDR3 region is CASSDRMNTEAFF. The CDR3 nucleotides are TGCGCCAGCAGCGACAGGATGAACACTGAAGCTTTCTTT.

This sequence joins TRBV20-1 and TRBJ2-1; a possible D gene is TRBD2 (5 bases). V lost 3 bases and J lost 2, with 17 bases in between. The germline CDR1 and CDR2 sequences are DFQATT and SNEGSKA (reference sequence). The CDR3 length is 16 residues. The CDR3 loop reads CSASSLAAGPYNEQFF. Here the CDR3 DNA reads TGCAGTGCTAGTAGCCTAGCAGCAGGCCCCTACAATGAGCAGTTCTTC.

The J gene is TRBJ2-2, the V gene TRBV24-1; TRBD1 matches 9 bases. Germline CDR1 and CDR2: KGHDR and SFDVKD. CDR3 length equals 16 residues. J was trimmed by 4 bases and V by 2 bases; bases with no gene match: 4. CDR3 nucleotides: TGTGCCACCAGTGATTCGGGACAGGGTCGCACCGGGGAGCTGTTTTTT. Translated: CATSDSGQGRTGELFF.

This clone was observed a handful of times. The V call is TRBV11-2, the J call TRBJ1-3, with TRBD1 matching over 7 bases. This CDR3 has 14 residues. The trim removed 3 bases at V and 9 bases at J, leaving 8 bases unmatched. CDR1 is SGHAT and CDR2 is FQNNGV in the germline V gene. Written as DNA, the CDR3 is TGTGCCAGCAGCTTTACAGGGGTGGAAGGCACCATATATTTT. As protein: CASSFTGVEGTIYF.

V gene TRBV14 combines with J gene TRBJ2-2; weak D call: TRBD2 (5 bases). The CDR3 is 16 amino acids. V lost 0 bases and J lost 4, with 12 bases in between. Germline V gene data show CDR1 as SGHDN and CDR2 as FVKESK. CDR3 region: CASSQDKRTVTGELFF. CDR3 nucleotide sequence: TGTGCCAGCAGCCAAGATAAGCGGACCGTCACCGGGGAGCTGTTTTTT.

This chain links TRBV6-5 with TRBJ2-7; D is undetermined. CDR1 is MNHEY, CDR2 SVGAGI, per germline. This CDR3 comprises 14 residues. The germline V and J ends were trimmed by 0 bases and 0 bases, with 6 bases remaining between them. CDR3: CASSYSRFSYEQYF. The CDR3 DNA follows: TGTGCCAGCAGTTACTCACGGTTCTCCTACGAGCAGTACTTC.

This clone was observed once. The genes are TRBV19 and TRBJ1-4; the D gene is possibly TRBD1 (6 bases). Germline-derived CDR1 and CDR2 are LNHDA and SQIVND (reference sequence). The CDR3 length is 15 residues. Deletions cut 3 bases from V and 11 bases from J, with 19 bases between. CDR3 DNA sequence: TGTGCCAGTAGTATCGGCCACCTCGGGGGGCTCAAACTGTTTTTT. Translation gives CASSIGHLGGLKLFF.

The rearrangement links TRBV19 to TRBJ1-1, with 8 bases matching TRBD1. Per germline, CDR1 LNHDA and CDR2 SQIVND (reference sequence). This CDR3 contains 14 residues. The trim removed 4 bases at V and 10 bases at J, leaving 11 bases unmatched. This chain's CDR3 is CASSRGDRTRGAFF. The CDR3 nucleotides are TGTGCCAGTAGTAGAGGGGACAGGACAAGGGGAGCTTTCTTT.

The chain uses TRBV19 and TRBJ2-1; a weak D match, TRBD1 (5 bases). The CDR3 totals 15 residues. Germline assignment: CDR1 LNHDA and CDR2 SQIVND (reference sequence). V lost 5 bases and J lost 1, with 12 bases in between. The CDR3 loop is CASSHRLVSYNEQFF. In DNA form, the CDR3 reads TGTGCCAGTAGTCACAGGCTAGTTTCCTACAATGAGCAGTTCTTC.

This clone was observed a single time. The chain couples TRBV10-2 to TRBJ1-2; D may be TRBD1 (5 bases). In germline, CDR1 is WSHSY, CDR2 SAAADI. The CDR3 spans 15 residues. V gave up 7 bases and J gave up 1 base, with 16 bases separating them. CDR3: CASTVGGAFNYGYTF. The CDR3 DNA follows: TGCGCCAGCACCGTGGGGGGAGCCTTTAACTATGGCTACACCTTC.

This chain links TRBV28 with TRBJ1-6, with 9 bases lining up with TRBD1. Germline-derived CDR1 and CDR2 are MDHEN and SYDVKM. The trim removed 6 bases at V and 9 bases at J, leaving 9 bases unmatched. The CDR3 runs to 15 residues. The DNA of the CDR3 is TGTGCCAGCAGGGCCACAGGGGGCCAGCGTTCACCCCTCCACTTT. Translated, it gives CASRATGGQRSPLHF.

J is TRBJ1-5 and V is TRBV6-6, with TRBD1 as a possible D gene (6 bases). V shed 2 bases and J shed 4 bases, with 9 bases lying between them. This CDR3 is built from 14 residues. Germline V gene data show CDR1 as MNHNY and CDR2 as SVGAGI (reference sequence). The CDR3 sequence is CASSYRTENQPQHF. The CDR3 DNA is TGTGCCAGCAGTTACAGGACAGAAAATCAGCCCCAGCATTTT.

This chain connects TRBV6-1 to TRBJ1-1; D possibly corresponds to TRBD1 (6 bases). V was trimmed by 6 bases and J by 1 base, leaving 6 bases between them. CDR3 size: 12 residues. CDR1 and CDR2 from the germline V gene are MNHNS and SASEGT. The CDR3 spells CASRQGNTEAFF. For the CDR3, the DNA is TGTGCCAGCAGACAGGGGAACACTGAAGCTTTCTTT.

CDR3 residues: CASSLRDLEAEAFF. In nucleotides, the CDR3 is TGTGCCAGCAGCCTCCGTGACCTCGAGGCTGAAGCTTTCTTT. The chain has TRBV9 and TRBJ1-1; D remains unclear. In germline, CDR1 is SGDLS, CDR2 YYNGEE. The CDR3 extends over 14 amino acids. V was shortened by 4 bases and J by 6 bases, with 16 bases between the two germline ends. The variable domain in full, completed from reference TRBV9 and TRBJ1-1, reads DSGVTQTPKHLITATGQRVTLRCSPRSGDLSVYWYQQSLDQGLQFLIQYYNGEERAKGNILERFSAQQFPDLHSELNLSSLELGDSALYFCASSLRDLEAEAFFGQGTRLTVV.